This T cell receptor beta chain came from a study of beta chain features in type 1 diabetes (dated 2018 in TCRdb). For the study in its entirety: Patients and healthy donors did not differ in mean age, gender distribution, total cell number or subset yield. The study compared the TCRB repertoires of sorted circulating CD4+ T cell subsets in recently diagnosed type 1 diabetes patients with those in matched healthy donors. A total of about 110 million sorted cells were examined across all samples, and the number of cells per subset was strongly correlated with RNA yield. Regulatory and stem cell-like memory subsets were obtained from only 8 patients and roughly 8 healthy donors, while naive and central memory subsets were obtained from all 30 or so donors. Overall results and qualifications from the work: PCR may preferentially amplify shorter templates, but because patient and control samples were amplified and corrected together, any resulting skew would affect both groups equally. Because the HLA sub-analyses included only small numbers of individuals, any influence of HLA type on TCRB rearrangement was left unresolved. Type 1 diabetes patients showed a moderate but significant shortening of TCRB CDR3 length in all four CD4+ subsets. Because cDNA was sequenced instead of genomic DNA, activated cells with high expression could be over-represented, although the groups did not differ in activation or CD3 levels. Naive, central memory and regulatory TCRB repertoires appeared more similar among patients than among healthy donors. Patients with type 1 diabetes made fewer insertions and deleted more nucleotides at VDJ recombination sites, implying thymic rearrangement abnormalities.

Germline trimming: 3 bases from V, 4 bases from J; junction bases outside gene matches: 15. Reading the germline V gene (reference sequence) gives CDR1 GTSNPN and CDR2 SVGIG. The CDR3 contains 17 residues, cysteine and phenylalanine counted. Only the CDR3 part of the read is kept: 51 bases, read in frame from the first base. From each donor, a single peripheral blood sample of about 100 mL on average was drawn into heparinised tubes. A BD FACSAria II and a panel including CD45RO, CCR7, CD25, CD127, CD95 and CD27 were used to sort naive, central memory, regulatory and stem cell-like memory CD4+ T cells. Every sorted population had a purity above 95%. PBMCs were isolated right away by Lymphoprep density gradient centrifugation and were stained directly, without culture. So that batch effects would be minimized, each experiment stained and sorted samples in pairs, pairing one healthy donor with one patient.

Comment on this clone: The clone's antigen remains unknown. Base qualities are not recorded, but no much larger clone differs from it by a single base.

All of the isolated RNA was reverse transcribed with the High Capacity cDNA Reverse Transcription Kit, so expressed TCRB transcripts were sequenced. Naive, central memory and regulatory T cell samples underwent deep immunoSEQ sequencing, averaging roughly 3.5 million total reads per sample. Sorted cells were lysed in RLT buffer, and RNA was extracted using DNase-treated RNeasy Micro or Mini kits according to cell number. To prevent cross-contamination, every cell subset was processed on its own, while patient and healthy donor samples were processed together. Using the immunoSEQ multiplex PCR, TCRB sequences were amplified from cDNA into 87-bp fragments spanning the CDR3 region. Sequencing of the amplicons was done on the Illumina HiSeq platform. Turning to the authors' computational methods: PCR bias was corrected computationally using synthetic template baselines, and reads within Hamming distance 2 were collapsed, with unmergeable singletons discarded. Reads were aligned against IMGT to assign V, D and J genes, CDR3 length and insertions or deletions at six rearrangement sites. Within each subset, clonotype counts were normalized to sorted cell number, after which true diversity and Gini coefficients were computed with the tcR R package. The overlap coefficient, calculated on TCRB nucleotide sequences, was used to quantify repertoire sharing. Out-of-frame TCRB sequences from naive cells were analyzed to stand in for the pre-selection repertoire. TCRdb limited this immuneACCESS table to in-frame rearrangements with V and J called. A share of clones is missing; checked studies link under half to unresolved V genes, and the rest is unexplained. V and J calls and clone size are copied from that table; D and trimming were computed from the DNA. This sample gives around 430,000 clones in total; over 25% of them show up just once. The top ten hold roughly 0.066% of the sample.

The specimen was naive CD4+ T cells from blood. The sample's cell subset or site label, in plain terms: true naive CD4+ T cells. The chain was built from TRBV30 and TRBJ2-7; TRBD2 lines up with 10 middle nucleotides. This clonotype was sampled from a man between 18 and 29 years old in good health. This receptor has the CDR3 CAWSGQGMASGSYEQYF. The DNA sequence is as follows: TGTGCCTGGAGCGGACAGGGAATGGCTAGCGGGAGTTACGAGCAGTACTTC.